This T cell receptor beta chain was profiled in a study of Ad26.COV2.S vaccination and SARS-CoV-2 variants. Broader study findings: Post-vaccination breadth of spike-specific CD8+ and CD4+ T cell responses was reportedly substantial. People who got the vaccine had more spike-specific TCR breadth than people who got placebo. Non-spike TCR breadth did not differ much between vaccine and placebo recipients.

Some clones are missing from TCRdb's copy, which holds only in-frame ones; the method was immunoSEQ multiplex PCR. The repertoire holds more than 85,000 clones, with around three quarters as singletons. On this clone: Its specificity is not known.

This sequence originates from a human donor who had recovered from COVID-19. This sample comprised peripheral blood, obtained after recovery from COVID-19.

The CDR3 region is CSCDRGGLDGYTF. In nucleotides, the CDR3 is TGCAGCTGTGACAGGGGTGGTTTGGATGGCTACACCTTC. The J gene is TRBJ1-2, the V gene TRBV29-1; the match to TRBD1 covers 8 bases. Unmatched junction bases numbered 11, after V lost 8 bases and J lost 6 bases. The CDR3 loop spans 13 amino acids. CDR1 and CDR2 from the germline V gene are SQVTM and ANQGSEA.